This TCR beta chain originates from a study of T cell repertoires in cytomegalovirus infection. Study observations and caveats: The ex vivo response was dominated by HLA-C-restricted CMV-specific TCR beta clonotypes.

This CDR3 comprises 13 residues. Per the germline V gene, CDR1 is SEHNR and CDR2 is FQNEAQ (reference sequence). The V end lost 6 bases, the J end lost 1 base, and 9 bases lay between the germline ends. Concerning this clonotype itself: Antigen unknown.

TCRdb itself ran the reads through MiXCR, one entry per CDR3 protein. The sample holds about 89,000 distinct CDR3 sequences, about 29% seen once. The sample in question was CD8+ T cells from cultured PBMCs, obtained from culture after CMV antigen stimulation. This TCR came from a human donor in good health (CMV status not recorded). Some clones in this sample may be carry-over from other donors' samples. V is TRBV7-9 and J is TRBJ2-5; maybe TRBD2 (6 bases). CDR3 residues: CASRVTSQETQYF. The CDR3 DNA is TGTGCCAGCAGGGTGACTAGCCAAGAGACCCAGTACTTC.